This T cell receptor (beta chain) is from a study of beta chain features in type 1 diabetes. Study context: Across all samples, fewer than 140 million sorted cells were examined. Study observations and caveats: Type 1 diabetes patients had moderately but significantly shorter TCRB CDR3s in all four CD4+ subsets. Patients and controls would share equally any PCR tilt toward shorter templates. In type 1 diabetes patients, VDJ junctions had fewer insertions; deletions at these junctions were more frequent.

Isolated RNA was reverse transcribed in full, so expressed TCRB transcripts were sequenced. Clones were read by immunoSEQ multiplex PCR, and TCRdb kept only the in-frame ones, dropping some. The repertoire includes 200,000 to 300,000 clones, roughly 21% of them detected once, and roughly 0.028% sits in the top ten. The CDR3 runs 14 residues. V lost 2 bases and J lost 7; bases outside the gene matches: 7. Germline V lookup: CDR1 GTSNPN, CDR2 SVGIG (reference sequence). To note about this clone: Antigen: not known.

Sequencing used naive CD4+ T cells from blood. This chain uses TRBV30 with TRBJ2-1, with 8 bases that match TRBD2. This clonotype was sampled from a woman aged 40 to 50 with type 1 diabetes. The CDR3 DNA reads as TGTGCCTGGAGTCTCGGACTAGCATCGAATGAGCAGTTCTTC. Protein sequence: CAWSLGLASNEQFF.